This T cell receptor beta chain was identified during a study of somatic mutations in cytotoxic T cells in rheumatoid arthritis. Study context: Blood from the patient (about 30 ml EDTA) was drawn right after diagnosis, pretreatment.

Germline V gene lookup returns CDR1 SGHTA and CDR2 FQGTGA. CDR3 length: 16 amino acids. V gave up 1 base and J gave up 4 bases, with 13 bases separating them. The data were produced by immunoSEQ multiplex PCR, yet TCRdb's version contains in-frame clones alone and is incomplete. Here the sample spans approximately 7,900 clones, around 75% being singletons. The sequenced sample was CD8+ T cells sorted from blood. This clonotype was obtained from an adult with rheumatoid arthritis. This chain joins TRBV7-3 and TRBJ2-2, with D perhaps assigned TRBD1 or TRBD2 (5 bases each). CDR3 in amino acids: CASSLIGTHSTGELFF. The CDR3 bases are TGTGCCAGCAGCTTAATCGGGACCCATTCCACCGGGGAGCTGTTTTTT.